This T cell receptor beta chain appears in the sequencing data of a study of cytomegalovirus exposure and HLA in healthy donors (dated by TCRdb to about 2017). The study in broad terms: An earlier analysis of some 550 of the donors reported 250 to 300 Gb of sequence data and roughly 100 million unique TCR beta sequences from around 200 million T cells. An early release that covered about 600 HLA-typed donors contained about 300 gigabases of sequencing data and about 93 million unique TCR sequences. Among the approximately 400 genotyped donors, roughly 80% belonged to the genetic ancestry cluster associated with self-reported Caucasian donors. The study was designed to test whether signatures of past pathogen exposure could be identified by cataloging public T cell receptors. Using immunosequencing, the study profiled T cell repertoires from around 680 subjects and related those repertoires to cytomegalovirus serostatus. In addition to the first cohort of several hundred subjects, a separate validation cohort of 130 or so different subjects was used. High-throughput TCR immunosequencing, statistical association of individual TCRs with disease status, and machine learning were combined to predict cytomegalovirus infection status. A later analysis re-examined previously published TCR beta repertoires from just over 650 donors and added high-resolution HLA genotyping to investigate patterns of TCR occurrence. Rather than drawing on any new phenotypic data, the later analysis identified candidate immune exposures from TCR beta sequences and the way those sequences occurred across donors. To decide whether each TCR beta V gene segment behaved as functional or pseudogenic, an earlier analysis of some 600 of the donors relied on high-throughput TCR beta sequencing. Donor age, sex, ethnicity and CMV serostatus were compiled alongside the repertoire data. A later genetic analysis used genome-wide SNP genotypes for 398 of the 666 donors, treating that subset as a discovery cohort. All discovery cohort repertoires had been generated using a single sequencing platform. Both class I and class II loci were covered by HLA typing, at four-digit resolution. The number of typed donors differed by locus: about 620-640 for A, B, C, DRB1 and DQB1; 522 for DQA1; around 610 for DPA1; and 400 to 480 for DPB1. Four to six DR-DQ haplotypes were handled as single units for association and clustering, since linkage in the cohort was strong. Across some 400 genotyped donors of the cohort, an average of approximately 240,000 unique TCR beta nucleotide sequences per donor were sequenced, and 15% to 20% of those sequences were non-productive. General findings and caveats noted by the study authors: According to a later analysis, parvovirus B19, influenza, CMV and Epstein-Barr virus appeared linked to several top co-occurrence clusters. V-gene and J-gene trimming of TCR beta chains was associated with a missense DCLRE1C variant in a later genetic analysis, and the association was replicated in an independent cohort. The presence/absence analyses assumed that sequencing depth was roughly uniform across donors, and that assumption may not be true. In an earlier analysis of some 500 of the donors, most TCR beta V segments were observed in productive rearrangements about 90% or about 30% of the time, broadly matching IMGT annotations. CMV serostatus was the only immune exposure information available for the cohort. The sequencing pipeline was judged likely to have produced a cluster of highly shared sequence variants as a technical artifact. Because the 87-base-pair reads could not distinguish some IMGT-functional V segments, including TRBV6-2 and TRBV6-3, those segments were excluded. This cohort had only TCR beta chains sequenced, and the lack of alpha or paired-chain data limited which features could be detected. The authors suggested that the approach could potentially be extended to other disease states and immunological phenotypes. A later analysis found that most CMV-associated TCR beta chains appeared HLA-restricted, with HLA associations seemingly driven largely by CMV exposure. Because some donors lacked HLA typing at each locus, the association tests relied only on the typed subset. A further reported finding was that TCR beta sequences accurately predicted the HLA-A and HLA-B alleles for most subjects in the first cohort. A later analysis associated 15,000 or so TCR beta sequences with specific HLA alleles at a false discovery rate of 0.05. In vitro tests confirmed that three of the cytomegalovirus-associated TCR beta chains recognize cytomegalovirus antigens. Roughly 15 rarely observed V segments, including chromosome 9 orphons, were excluded from the earlier analysis of just under 600 of the donors because counts were too low. In both the original and validation cohorts, the classifier was reported to diagnose cytomegalovirus status with high specificity and sensitivity. A total of 150 or so TCR beta chains were listed by the study as associated with cytomegalovirus. A later analysis found that TCR association rates varied across HLA loci, with DRB1 alleles showing the most associated TCRs and HLA-C alleles the fewest. Assigning TCR associations to individual alleles was difficult when HLA alleles, especially DR and DQ, strongly co-occurred. Linkage disequilibrium might explain the correlated functional status among segregating V segments, but an unknown experimental factor could not be ruled out. While some public TCRs were present in many individuals, most TCR sequences turned up only very rarely across donors. A later analysis found that HLA-associated TCR beta chains were more clonally expanded and had lower generation probabilities than equally common non-associated chains. A later genetic analysis reported fewer N-insertions in productive TCRs among donors in an Asian-associated ancestry cluster than the roughly 620-donor mean.

The library was generated by the immunoSEQ multiplex PCR assay. A mixture of 60 forward primers for TCR Vbeta segments and 13 reverse primers for TCR Jbeta segments was used in the multiplex PCR. Amplification of the CDR3 region of rearranged TCR beta genes was performed with a multiplex PCR assay on genomic DNA. On the Illumina HiSeq System, the amplified TCR beta libraries were sequenced as 87-base-pair reads. As for the original processing: Across the 640 or so repertoires, a later analysis counted 60 million to 90 million unique TCR beta chains, some 11 million of which were shared by at least two donors. To remove PCR and sequencing errors, raw reads were error-corrected and collapsed into unique sequences using a nearest-neighbor algorithm that merged closely related sequences. V, D and J gene segments were assigned by aligning CDR3 sequences to IMGT reference sequences. For a sequence to be retained, at least a six-nucleotide match to both a V gene segment and a J gene segment was required. Rearrangements were classified as productive when the CDR3 lacked stop codons and remained in frame with V and J, and all other rearrangements were classified as non-productive. Following IMGT convention, CDR3 was defined as the stretch from the second conserved V-encoded cysteine up to the conserved J-encoded phenylalanine. The earlier analysis of fewer than 700 of the donors excluded sequences that lacked an unambiguous match to a single V gene segment. An earlier analysis of 587 of the donors classified V segments as functional when productive rearrangements were above 56.7% and as segregating when the standard deviation between donors was above 5%. A statistical classification framework was built for diagnosing cytomegalovirus status from the catalog of TCR beta chain sequences. A later analysis assigned V and J genes by comparing TCR nucleotide sequences with IMGT/GENE-DB human TR gene sequences. Using the TCRdist pipeline, a later analysis assigned CDR3 sequences along with most-parsimonious VDJ recombination scenarios. A later analysis defined each TCR beta chain by its CDR3 amino acid sequence plus V-gene family, and excluded reads lacking a unique V-gene family. A later analysis removed nearly 600 highly shared, low-generation-probability nucleotide sequences to deal with suspected cross-contamination and a sequencing artifact. A later analysis calculated a clonal expansion index for each public chain from normalized within-repertoire ranks of inferred template counts. Generation probabilities in a later analysis came from a VDJ recombination model fitted to out-of-frame rearrangements, and those results were checked against IGoR. In a later analysis, TCR-TCR, TCR-HLA and TCR-CMV co-occurrence was scored with hypergeometric tests, and a repertoire-size bias correction was applied to TCR pairs. False discovery rates were estimated in a later analysis by permuting HLA or CMV assignments 20 times. In a later analysis, co-occurring TCRs were grouped using DBSCAN, with TCRdist sequence similarity added in when clustering inside HLA-allele-positive subsets. Co-occurrence clustering excluded repertoires with fewer than 30,000 or more than 120,000 public chains, plus five with anomalous nucleotide sharing. Imported from immuneACCESS, the table was reduced by TCRdb to in-frame sequences with V and J called. These copies leave out some clones; in studies compared against another copy, an unresolved V gene accounts for under half, and the cause of the remainder is not known. V and J calls and clone size follow that table, whereas D and trimming were derived from the DNA. The sample yields around 150,000 clones; approximately 76% were counted once. The top ten clones comprise over 1.2% of the sample.

The CDR1 and CDR2 encoded by the germline V gene are SGHRS and YFSETQ. The CDR3 holds 15 amino acids from the cysteine to the phenylalanine. Just CDR3 DNA is preserved here, 45 bases in frame from base 1. V is shortened by 4 bases, J by 4 bases, and the region joining them spans 16 bases. Regarding this clone: What this receptor recognizes is not known. The sample holds no much larger clone one base away, and base qualities are not on file.

The cohort was made up of approximately 670 healthy bone marrow donors. At the time of sampling, all cohort members were nominally healthy, though unrecorded immune exposures were likely present. The donor tested CMV seronegative, placing the donor among the approximately 400 seronegative members of the cohort. A peripheral blood sample was provided by each donor, and peripheral blood mononuclear cells were used for TCR beta sequencing. Genomic DNA was extracted from the blood cell samples with the Qiagen DNeasy Blood Extraction Kit. The source of this sequence is a man in his 60s in good health and CMV-seronegative. This receptor chain uses TRBV5-1 and TRBJ2-3; the D gene is possibly TRBD1, with 6 bases matching. Sample: PBMCs. The DNA is as follows: TGCGCCAGCAGCGACCAGGGGCCCCTCTCAGATACGCAGTATTTT. Its amino acids are CASSDQGPLSDTQYF.